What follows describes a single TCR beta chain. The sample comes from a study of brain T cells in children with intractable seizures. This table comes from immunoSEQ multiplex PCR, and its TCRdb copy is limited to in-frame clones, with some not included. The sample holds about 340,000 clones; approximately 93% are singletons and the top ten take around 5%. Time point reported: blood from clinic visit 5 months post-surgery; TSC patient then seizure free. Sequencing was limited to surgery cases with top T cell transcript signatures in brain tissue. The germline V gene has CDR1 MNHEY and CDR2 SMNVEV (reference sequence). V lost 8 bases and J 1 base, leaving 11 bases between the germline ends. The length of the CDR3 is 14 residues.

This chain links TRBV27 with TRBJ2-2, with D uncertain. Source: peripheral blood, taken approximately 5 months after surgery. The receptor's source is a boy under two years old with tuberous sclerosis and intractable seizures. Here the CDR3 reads CASYSDMNTGELFF. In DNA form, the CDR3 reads TGTGCCAGCTACAGCGATATGAACACCGGGGAGCTGTTTTTT.